This T cell receptor beta chain was profiled in a study of vaccination and CD4 T cells after COVID-19. On the study more broadly: Drawing of post-COVID samples took place a median about 100 days after diagnosis (range 35 to 161). Cells were stimulated with overlapping spike peptide pools from SARS-CoV-2, HCoV-NL63, HCoV-OC43 and HCoV-229E.

The treatment: 10-day PBMC culture with coronavirus spike peptide pools or control peptides (ViraFEST assay). Wells contained two million PBMCs each, and these were cultured with 8.5 to 10 IU/ml IL-2 and 9.5 to 10 ug/ml peptide pools. V lost 5 bases, J lost 1 base, and 11 bases lay in between. Per germline, CDR1 SGHTA and CDR2 FQGTGA. The length of the CDR3 is 14 residues. Oncomine TCR Beta short-read sequencing was applied to DNA from cultured CD4+ T cells. Using its own MiXCR run on the PCR reads, TCRdb lists one record per CDR3 protein. The sample holds some 20,000 distinct CDR3 sequences, approximately 26% seen once. About this clonotype itself: Its antigen remains unidentified.

The chain employs TRBV7-3 and TRBJ2-5, with D perhaps TRBD1 (6 bases). Sequencing input: cultured CD4+ T cells from blood. The sequence derives from a human donor with COVID-19. The CDR3 bases are TGTGCCAGCAGCCCAATGGGGGCCCAAGAGACCCAGTACTTC. Protein sequence: CASSPMGAQETQYF.